This T cell receptor (beta chain) was documented in a study of blood T cell repertoires in COVID-19. Whole-study context: Italy, Spain and the United States were the sources of the convalescent and acute COVID-19 samples. T cells, B-cell-depleted T cells, or PBMCs provided the cDNA or gDNA that served as material.

Germline CDR1 reads KGHSH; CDR2 reads LQKENI. The CDR3 runs to 15 residues. Germline trimming cut 4 bases from V and 5 bases from J; bases unmatched to any gene: 9. Original analysis: Estimation of nucleated cell counts relied on the amplification of reference gene primers. The table came from immunoSEQ multiplex PCR; TCRdb's copy has only in-frame clones and leaves some out. The DNA gave D and trimming, while V, J and clone size come from that table. The table records fewer than 150,000 clones, 85% of them present only once. The V gene is TRBV18, the J gene TRBJ2-5, with 8 bases lining up with TRBD1. Sequences were obtained from peripheral blood. This receptor was taken from a man aged 45-65 years with acute or convalescent COVID-19. The CDR3 bases are TGTGCCAGCTCACTCCCCGGACAGGGTGGGGAGACCCAGTACTTC. Its translation is CASSLPGQGGETQYF.